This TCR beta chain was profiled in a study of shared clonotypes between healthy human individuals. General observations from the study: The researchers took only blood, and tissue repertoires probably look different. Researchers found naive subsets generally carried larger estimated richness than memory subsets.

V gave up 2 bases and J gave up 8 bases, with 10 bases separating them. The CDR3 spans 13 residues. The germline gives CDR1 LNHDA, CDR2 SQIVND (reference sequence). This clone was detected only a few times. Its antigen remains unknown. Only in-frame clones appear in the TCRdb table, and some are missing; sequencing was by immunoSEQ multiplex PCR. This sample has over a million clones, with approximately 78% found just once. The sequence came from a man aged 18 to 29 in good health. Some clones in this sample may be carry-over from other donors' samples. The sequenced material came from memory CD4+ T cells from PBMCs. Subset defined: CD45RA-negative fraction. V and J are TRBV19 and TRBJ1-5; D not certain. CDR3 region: CASSISPGKPQHF. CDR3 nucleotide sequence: TGTGCCAGTAGTATATCACCCGGTAAGCCCCAGCATTTT.